One T cell receptor beta chain is described in this entry. What it binds is unknown. Time point specified: longitudinal time-point 3. Volunteers from a blood bank in Maryland, USA, made up the healthy controls. Where libraries were unsorted, they were derived from 2 million PBMCs stored at -80 degrees C. The data were obtained in a study of neurological immune-mediated disorders. Broader study findings: Patients with HTLV-1-associated myelopathy showed the most TCR clonal expansion. Those with multiple sclerosis showed the least, falling below healthy controls.

J lost 6 bases, V lost 5 bases, and 10 bases had no gene match. The CDR3 is 16 amino acids. Synthesis of cDNA used 5'RACE (with 10-nucleotide random UMIs). MiXCR, applied by TCRdb to the 5' RACE reads, yields one record per CDR3 protein. Of 53,000 or so distinct CDR3 sequences listed, roughly 7.7% are singletons. What was sequenced was PBMCs. The clonotype comes from a woman in her 40s in good health. V and J are TRBV12-3 or TRBV12-4 and TRBJ2-2, with 9 bases matching TRBD2. The CDR3: CASSIPRGRAPGELFF. The CDR3 DNA follows: TGTGCCAGCAGTATCCCGCGCGGGAGGGCCCCCGGGGAGCTGTTTTTT.